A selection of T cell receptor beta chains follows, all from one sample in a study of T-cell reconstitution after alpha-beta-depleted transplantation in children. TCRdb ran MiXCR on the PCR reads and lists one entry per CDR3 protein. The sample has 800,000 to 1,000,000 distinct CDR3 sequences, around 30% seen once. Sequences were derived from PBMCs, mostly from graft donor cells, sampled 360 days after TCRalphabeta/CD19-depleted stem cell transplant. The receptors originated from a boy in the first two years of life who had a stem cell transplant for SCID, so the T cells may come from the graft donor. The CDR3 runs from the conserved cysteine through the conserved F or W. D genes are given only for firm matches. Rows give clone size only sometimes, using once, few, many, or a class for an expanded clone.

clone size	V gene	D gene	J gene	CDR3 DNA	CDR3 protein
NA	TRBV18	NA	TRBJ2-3	TGTGCCAGCTCACCACCTGGGGGTCAGGATACGCAGTATTTT	CASSPPGGQDTQYF
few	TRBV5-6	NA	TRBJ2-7	TGTGCCAGCAGCCGAAACCCAGACACCAGCTGGGGCGAGCAGTACTTC	CASSRNPDTSWGEQYF
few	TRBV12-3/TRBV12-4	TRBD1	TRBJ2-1	TGTGCCAGCAGTACAGGGGGTTCTTACAATGAGCAGTTCTTC	CASSTGGSYNEQFF
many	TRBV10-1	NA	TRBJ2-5	TGCGCCAGCAGCTATTGCGGTTGGGAGACCCAGTACTTC	CASSYCGWETQYF
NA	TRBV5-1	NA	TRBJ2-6	TGCGCCAGCAGCTTACAGGAGGTAGGGGCCAACGTCCTGACTTTC	CASSLQEVGANVLTF
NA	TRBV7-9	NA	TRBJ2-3	TGTGCCAGCAGCTTAGCGCAGTACAGGGATTCAGATACGCAGTATTTT	CASSLAQYRDSDTQYF
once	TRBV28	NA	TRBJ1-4	TGTGCCAGCAGTACCGGGACTGTGGGGCGATTACGGGAAAAACTGTTTTTT	CASSTGTVGRLREKLFF
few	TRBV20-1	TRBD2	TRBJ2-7	TGCAGTGCTAGCCATAGTCAGGGACTAGCGAAGGAGCAGTACTTC	CSASHSQGLAKEQYF
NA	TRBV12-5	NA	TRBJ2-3	TGTGCTAGTGGTTTGACAGGGATCCTCACAGATACGCAGTATTTT	CASGLTGILTDTQYF
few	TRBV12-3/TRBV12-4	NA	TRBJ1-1	TGTGCCAGCGGGAGAATGGGTATGGGCACTGAAGCTTTCTTT	CASGRMGMGTEAFF
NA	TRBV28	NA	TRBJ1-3	TGTGCCAGCAGTCCGACCCTAGGACAGATAGCCTCTATCTCTGGAAACACCATATATTTT	CASSPTLGQIASISGNTIYF
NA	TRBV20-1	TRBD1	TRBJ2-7	TGCAGTGCTAGGGGCCTTAGCAGGGGGCCCTACGAGCAGTACTTC	CSARGLSRGPYEQYF
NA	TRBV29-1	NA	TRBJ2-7	TGCAGCGTTGGACCGGGACAAGGCCTCTACGAGCAGTACTTC	CSVGPGQGLYEQYF
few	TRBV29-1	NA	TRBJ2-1	TGCAGCGTTGGTTACAGAAACAATGAGCAGTTCTTC	CSVGYRNNEQFF
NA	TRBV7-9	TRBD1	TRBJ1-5	TGTGCCAGCAGCTTGGGACAGGGGATGGATAGCAATCAGCCCCAGCATTTT	CASSLGQGMDSNQPQHF
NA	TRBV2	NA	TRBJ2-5	TGTGCCAGCGGGGCAACCCAAGAGACCCAGTACTTC	CASGATQETQYF
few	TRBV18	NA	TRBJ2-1	TGTGCCAGCTCACCTGGTCAGTCCTTTTGGAATGAGCAGTTCTTC	CASSPGQSFWNEQFF
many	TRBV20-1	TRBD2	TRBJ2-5	TGCAGTGCTTACGGGACTAGCGACCAAGAGACCCAGTACTTC	CSAYGTSDQETQYF
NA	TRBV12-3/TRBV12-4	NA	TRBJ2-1	TGTGCCAGCAGTTTAATCGTACTAGAGATTCCTCCCTACAATGAGCAGTTCTTC	CASSLIVLEIPPYNEQFF
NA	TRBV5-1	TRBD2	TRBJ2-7	TGCGCCAGCCATAAAGAGGGAGGGTTTTCCTACGAGCAGTACTTC	CASHKEGGFSYEQYF
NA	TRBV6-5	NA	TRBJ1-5	TGTGCCAGCAGTTACTCCCGCAATCCCAATCAGCCCCAGCATTTT	CASSYSRNPNQPQHF
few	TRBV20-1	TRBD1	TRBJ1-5	TGCAGTGCTTCCGGACAGGGAGGGACGTCAGGCAATCAGCCCCAGCATTTT	CSASGQGGTSGNQPQHF
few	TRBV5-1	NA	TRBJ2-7	TGCGCCAGCAGCCACGACAGAACCTACGAGCAGTACTTC	CASSHDRTYEQYF
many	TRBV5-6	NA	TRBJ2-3	TGTGCCAGCAGCTTGGCAGGGGGGGTGCGCACAGATACGCAGTATTTT	CASSLAGGVRTDTQYF
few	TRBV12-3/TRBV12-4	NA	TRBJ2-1	TGTGCCAGCAGCCCTTCCCTTCCGGACGGGTCCTACAATGAGCAGTTCTTC	CASSPSLPDGSYNEQFF
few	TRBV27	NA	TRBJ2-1	TGTGCCAGCAGTTTATACGGTCCGCCAAGTCTTAATGAGCAGTTCTTC	CASSLYGPPSLNEQFF
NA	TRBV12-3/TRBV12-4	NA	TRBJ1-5	TGTGCCAGCAGTAAAGGGACTCCCACGGGGGGTCAGCCCCAGCATTTT	CASSKGTPTGGQPQHF
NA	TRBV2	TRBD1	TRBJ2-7	TGTGCCAGCAGTGATCGAGGGACAGGGGCCCGAAAGCAGTACTTC	CASSDRGTGARKQYF
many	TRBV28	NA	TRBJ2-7	TGTGCCAGCAGTTTTGACAGGACTTACGAGCAGTACTTC	CASSFDRTYEQYF
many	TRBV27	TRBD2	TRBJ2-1	TGTGCCAGCAGATCGGGACTAGCGGGAATACACGAGCAGTTCTTC	CASRSGLAGIHEQFF
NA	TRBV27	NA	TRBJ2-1	TGTGCCAGCAAGGGACTGACACTCACCTACAATGAGCAGTTCTTC	CASKGLTLTYNEQFF
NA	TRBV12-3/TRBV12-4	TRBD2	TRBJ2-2	TGTGCCAGCAGTTTAGCCCGGGGGGGGTCGCCCCCGAACACCGGGGAGCTGTTTTTT	CASSLARGGSPPNTGELFF
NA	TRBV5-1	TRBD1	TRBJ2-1	TGCGCCAGCAGCTCCACGGGACAGGGGGCATACAATGAGCAGTTCTTC	CASSSTGQGAYNEQFF
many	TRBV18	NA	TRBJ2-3	TGTGCCAGCTCACCATCCGGCCGGGGAACAGATACGCAGTATTTT	CASSPSGRGTDTQYF
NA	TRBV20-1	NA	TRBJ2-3	TGCAGTGCTAGCCTGGTCAGGCAGTTCTCAGATACGCAGTATTTT	CSASLVRQFSDTQYF
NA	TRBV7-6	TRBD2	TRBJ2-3	TGTGCCAGCAGCTTAGTAGCGGGGGTCCGAACAGATACGCAGTATTTT	CASSLVAGVRTDTQYF
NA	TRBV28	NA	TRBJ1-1	TGTGCCAGCAGCCGGGACGCGGGACTGAAAGCTTTCTTT	CASSRDAGLKAFF
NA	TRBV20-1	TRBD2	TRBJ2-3	TGCACTGCTAGGGGACCGCTAGCGGGGAGGTCAGATACGCAGTATTTT	CTARGPLAGRSDTQYF
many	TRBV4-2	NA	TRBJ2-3	TGTGCCAGCAGCCAGGGGGACCTCTACACAGATACGCAGTATTTT	CASSQGDLYTDTQYF
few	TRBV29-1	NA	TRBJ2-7	TGCAGCGTGGCAACAGGGCCTGGGGAGCAGTACTTC	CSVATGPGEQYF
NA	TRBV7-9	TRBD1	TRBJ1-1	TGTGCCAGCAGCTTGGACAGGGTCGTCACTGAAGCTTTCTTT	CASSLDRVVTEAFF
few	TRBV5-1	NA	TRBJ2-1	TGCGCCAGCAGCATGAACCGGGACAAATACAATGAGCAGTTCTTC	CASSMNRDKYNEQFF
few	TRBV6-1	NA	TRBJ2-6	TGTGCCAGCAGTAGAAAGGTTACACTGGACTCTCCGAGCTCTGGGGCCAACGTCCTGACTTTC	CASSRKVTLDSPSSGANVLTF
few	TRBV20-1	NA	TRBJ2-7	TGCAGTGCTAGAGATCGTTTAAGGCAGGCCTACGAGCAGTACTTC	CSARDRLRQAYEQYF
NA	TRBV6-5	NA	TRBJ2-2	TGTGCCAGCAGTTACTCCCGGAGAACCGGGGAGCTGTTTTTT	CASSYSRRTGELFF
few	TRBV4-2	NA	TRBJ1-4	TGTGCCAGCAGCCAAGATTGGGCATTAGAACAGGGCAATAATGAAAAACTGTTTTTT	CASSQDWALEQGNNEKLFF
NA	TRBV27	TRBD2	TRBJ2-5	TGTGCCAGCAACCCTAGCGGGGCAATCCAAGAGACCCAGTACTTC	CASNPSGAIQETQYF
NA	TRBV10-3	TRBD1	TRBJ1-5	TGTGCCATCAGTGAGTTCGGGACAGGGGGCGGGCGAGGTCAGCCCCAGCATTTT	CAISEFGTGGGRGQPQHF
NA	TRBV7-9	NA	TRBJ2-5	TGTGCCAGCAGCTTAGCGGGGGAGTCGAGATTGACCCAGTACTTC	CASSLAGESRLTQYF
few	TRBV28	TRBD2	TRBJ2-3	TGTGCCAGCACCCGGGAACGGGAGCGGGGGGGCACAGATACGCAGTATTTT	CASTRERERGGTDTQYF